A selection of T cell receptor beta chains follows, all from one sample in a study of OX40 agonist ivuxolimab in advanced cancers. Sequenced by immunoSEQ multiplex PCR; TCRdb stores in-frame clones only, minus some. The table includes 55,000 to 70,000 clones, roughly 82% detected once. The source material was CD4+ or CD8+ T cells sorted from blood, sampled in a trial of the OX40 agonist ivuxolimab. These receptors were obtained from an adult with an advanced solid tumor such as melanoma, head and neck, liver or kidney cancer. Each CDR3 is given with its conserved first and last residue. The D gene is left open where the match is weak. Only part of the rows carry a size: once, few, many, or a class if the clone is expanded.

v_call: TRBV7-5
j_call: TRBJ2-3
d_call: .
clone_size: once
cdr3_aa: CARSLVEGTQYF
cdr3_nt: TGTGCCAGAAGCTTAGTGGAGGGAACGCAGTATTTT

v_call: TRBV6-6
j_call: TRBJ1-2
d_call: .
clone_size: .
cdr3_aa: CASSSRTVPGYTF
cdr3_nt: TGTGCCAGCAGTTCTCGGACAGTGCCTGGCTACACCTTC

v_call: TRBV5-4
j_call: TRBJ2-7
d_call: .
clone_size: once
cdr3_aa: CASSLPGGGEQYF
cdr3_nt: TGCGCCAGCAGCCTACCCGGAGGCGGGGAGCAGTACTTC

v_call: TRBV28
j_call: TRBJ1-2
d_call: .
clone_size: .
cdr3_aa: CASSTPGRPGYTF
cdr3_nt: TGTGCCAGCAGCACCCCAGGGCGGCCTGGCTACACCTTC

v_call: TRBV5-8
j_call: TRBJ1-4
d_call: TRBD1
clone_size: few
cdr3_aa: CASSSEQGIGFEKLFF
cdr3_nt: TGTGCCAGCAGCTCCGAACAGGGGATAGGATTTGAAAAACTGTTTTTT

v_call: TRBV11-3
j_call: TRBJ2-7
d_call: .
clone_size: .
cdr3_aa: CASSAGAGDTYEQYF
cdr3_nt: TGTGCCAGCAGCGCGGGGGCAGGGGACACCTACGAGCAGTACTTC

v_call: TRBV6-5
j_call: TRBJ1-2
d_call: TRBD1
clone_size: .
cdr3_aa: CASSYTGEDGYTF
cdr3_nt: TGTGCCAGCAGTTATACAGGGGAGGACGGCTACACCTTC

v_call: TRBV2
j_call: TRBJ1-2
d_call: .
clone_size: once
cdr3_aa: CASSEALRWAGDGYGYTF
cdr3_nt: TGTGCCAGCAGTGAAGCGCTTCGTTGGGCAGGGGACGGCTATGGCTACACCTTC

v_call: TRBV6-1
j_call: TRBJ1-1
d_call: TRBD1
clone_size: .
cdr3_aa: CASNAGRGLNTEAFF
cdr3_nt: TGTGCCAGCAACGCCGGCAGGGGGTTGAACACTGAAGCTTTCTTT

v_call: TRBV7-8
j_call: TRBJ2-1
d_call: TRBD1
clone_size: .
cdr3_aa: CASSLGQGSYNEQFF
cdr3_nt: TGTGCCAGCAGCCTGGGACAGGGATCCTACAATGAGCAGTTCTTC

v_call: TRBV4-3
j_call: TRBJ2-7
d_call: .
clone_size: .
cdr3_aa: CASSQVWGAYYEQYF
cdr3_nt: TGCGCCAGCAGCCAAGTATGGGGGGCCTACTACGAGCAGTACTTC

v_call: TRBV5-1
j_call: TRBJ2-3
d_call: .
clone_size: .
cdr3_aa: CASSLPTSTDTQYF
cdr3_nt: TGCGCCAGCAGCTTGCCGACTAGCACAGATACGCAGTATTTT

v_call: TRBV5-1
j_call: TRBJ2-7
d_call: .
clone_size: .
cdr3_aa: CASSSGLRSSYEQYF
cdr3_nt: TGCGCCAGCAGCTCAGGACTGAGAAGCTCCTACGAGCAGTACTTC

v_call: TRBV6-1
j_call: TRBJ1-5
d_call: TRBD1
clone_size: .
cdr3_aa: CASSWGQAYQPQHF
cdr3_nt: TGTGCCAGCAGTTGGGGACAGGCTTATCAGCCCCAGCATTTT

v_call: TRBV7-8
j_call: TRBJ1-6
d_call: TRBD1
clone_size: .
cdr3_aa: CASSPTRQGAGSPLHF
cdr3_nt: TGTGCCAGCAGCCCGACGAGACAGGGGGCCGGTTCACCCCTCCACTTT

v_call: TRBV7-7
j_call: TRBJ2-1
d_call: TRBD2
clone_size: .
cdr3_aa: CASSLGLAGLNEQFF
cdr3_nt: TGTGCTAGCAGCTTAGGACTAGCGGGACTCAATGAGCAGTTCTTC

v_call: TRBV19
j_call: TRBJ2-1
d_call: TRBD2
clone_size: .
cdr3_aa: CASSTLGGAAINEQFF
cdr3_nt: TGTGCCAGTAGTACCCTCGGGGGGGCAGCTATTAATGAGCAGTTCTTC

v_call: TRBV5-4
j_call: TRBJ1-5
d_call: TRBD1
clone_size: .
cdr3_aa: CASSSQGSNQPQHF
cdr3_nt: TGTGCCAGCAGCTCACAGGGGAGCAATCAGCCCCAGCATTTT

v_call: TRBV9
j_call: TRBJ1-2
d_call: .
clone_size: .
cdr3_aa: CASSPGFTGYTF
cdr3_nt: TGTGCCAGCAGCCCGGGGTTTACTGGCTACACCTTC

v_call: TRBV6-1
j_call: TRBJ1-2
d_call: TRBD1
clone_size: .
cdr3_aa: CASGDRGSYGYTF
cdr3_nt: TGTGCCTCAGGGGACAGAGGGTCCTATGGCTACACCTTC

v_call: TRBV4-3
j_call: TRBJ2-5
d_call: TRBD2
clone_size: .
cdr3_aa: CASSQVAAGGQWRETQYF
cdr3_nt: TGCGCCAGCAGCCAAGTCGCAGCGGGGGGCCAGTGGCGGGAGACCCAGTACTTC

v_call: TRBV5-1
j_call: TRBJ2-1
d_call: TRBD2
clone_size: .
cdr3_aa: CASSLFPSGGAEEQFF
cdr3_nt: TGCGCCAGCAGCTTGTTCCCTAGCGGGGGGGCAGAGGAGCAGTTCTTC

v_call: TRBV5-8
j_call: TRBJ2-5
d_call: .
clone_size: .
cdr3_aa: CASSLSVDSQAETQYF
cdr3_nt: TGTGCCAGCAGCTTGAGCGTCGACTCACAGGCTGAGACCCAGTACTTC

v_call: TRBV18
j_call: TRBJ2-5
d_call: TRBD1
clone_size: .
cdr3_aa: CASSPRTGGEETQYF
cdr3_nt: TGTGCCAGCTCTCCTAGGACAGGGGGCGAAGAGACCCAGTACTTC

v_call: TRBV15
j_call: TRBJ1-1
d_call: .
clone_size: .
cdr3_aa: CATSRGREGTEAFF
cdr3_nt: TGTGCCACCAGCAGAGGCAGGGAGGGGACTGAAGCTTTCTTT

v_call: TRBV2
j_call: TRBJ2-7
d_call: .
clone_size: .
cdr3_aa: CASSPKREQYF
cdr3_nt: TGTGCCAGCAGCCCCAAACGCGAGCAGTACTTC

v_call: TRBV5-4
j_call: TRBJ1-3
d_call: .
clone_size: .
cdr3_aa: CASSFEQRHTIYF
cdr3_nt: TGTGCCAGCAGCTTTGAACAGCGACACACCATATATTTT

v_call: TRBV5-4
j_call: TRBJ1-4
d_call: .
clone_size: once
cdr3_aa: CASSLQGNEKLFF
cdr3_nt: TGTGCCAGCAGCTTGCAGGGAAATGAAAAACTGTTTTTT

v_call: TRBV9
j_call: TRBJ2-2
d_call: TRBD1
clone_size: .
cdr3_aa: CASSVRQGAGELFF
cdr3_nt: TGTGCCAGCAGCGTTAGACAGGGGGCCGGGGAGCTGTTTTTT

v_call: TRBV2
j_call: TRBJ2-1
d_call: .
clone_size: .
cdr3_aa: CASSAGPNEQFF
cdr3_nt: TGTGCCAGCAGCGCCGGACCAAATGAGCAGTTCTTC

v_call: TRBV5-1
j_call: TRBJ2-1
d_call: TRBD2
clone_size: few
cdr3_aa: CASSDGTSGPRGGQFF
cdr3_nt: TGCGCCAGCAGCGACGGGACTAGCGGTCCCCGCGGAGGGCAGTTCTTC

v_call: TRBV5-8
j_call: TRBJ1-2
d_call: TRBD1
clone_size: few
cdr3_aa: CASRRTGNGYTF
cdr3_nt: TGTGCCAGCAGGAGGACAGGGAACGGCTACACCTTC

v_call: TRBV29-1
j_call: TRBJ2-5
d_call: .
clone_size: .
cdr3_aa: CSVEVHKQETQYF
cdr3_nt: TGCAGCGTTGAGGTGCACAAACAAGAGACCCAGTACTTC

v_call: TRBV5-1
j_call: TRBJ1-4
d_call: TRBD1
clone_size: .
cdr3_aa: CASSSGGQSNEKLFF
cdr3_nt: TGCGCCAGCAGCTCCGGGGGACAGAGTAATGAAAAACTGTTTTTT

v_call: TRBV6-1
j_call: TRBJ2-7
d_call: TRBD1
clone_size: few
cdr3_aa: CASTGQGGYEQYF
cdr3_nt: TGTGCCAGCACTGGACAGGGAGGCTACGAGCAGTACTTC

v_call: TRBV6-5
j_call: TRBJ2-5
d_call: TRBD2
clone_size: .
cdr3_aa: CASNPPSGETQYF
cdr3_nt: TGTGCCAGCAACCCCCCTAGCGGAGAGACCCAGTACTTC

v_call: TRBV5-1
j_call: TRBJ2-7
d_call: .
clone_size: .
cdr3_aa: CASSLFGDGEQYF
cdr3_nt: TGCGCCAGCAGCTTGTTCGGGGACGGCGAGCAGTACTTC

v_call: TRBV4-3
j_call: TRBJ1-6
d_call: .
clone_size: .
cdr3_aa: CASSQDQQGPFYNSPLHF
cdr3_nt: TGCGCCAGCAGCCAAGATCAACAGGGCCCATTCTATAATTCACCCCTCCACTTT

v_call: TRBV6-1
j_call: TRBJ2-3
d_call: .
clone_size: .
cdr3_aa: CASSEGVRTSTDTQYF
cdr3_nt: TGTGCCAGCAGTGAAGGGGTACGAACTAGCACAGATACGCAGTATTTT

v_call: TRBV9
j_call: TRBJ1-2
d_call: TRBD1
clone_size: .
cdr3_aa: CASSADRGYTF
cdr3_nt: TGTGCCAGCAGCGCGGACAGGGGCTACACCTTC

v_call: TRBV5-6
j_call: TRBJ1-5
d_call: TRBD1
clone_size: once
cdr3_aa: CASSKGTVSNQPQHF
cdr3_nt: TGTGCCAGCAGCAAAGGGACAGTAAGCAATCAGCCCCAGCATTTT

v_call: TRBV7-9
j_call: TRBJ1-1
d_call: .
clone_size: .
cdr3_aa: CASSLRTQGDHEAFF
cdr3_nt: TGTGCCAGCAGCCTCCGGACACAAGGGGACCATGAAGCTTTCTTT

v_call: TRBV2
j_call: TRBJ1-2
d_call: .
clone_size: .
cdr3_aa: CASSLEGGFRDYGYTF
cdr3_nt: TGTGCCAGCAGTCTCGAAGGCGGGTTTCGGGACTATGGCTACACCTTC

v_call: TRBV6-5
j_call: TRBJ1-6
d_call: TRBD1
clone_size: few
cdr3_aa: CASRDRGNSPLHF
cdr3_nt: TGTGCCAGTCGGGACAGGGGGAATTCACCCCTCCACTTT

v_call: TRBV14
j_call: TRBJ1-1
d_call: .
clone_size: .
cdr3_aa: CASSQWLPNPLSGTEAFF
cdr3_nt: TGTGCCAGCAGCCAATGGCTGCCTAACCCGCTCAGTGGCACTGAAGCTTTCTTT

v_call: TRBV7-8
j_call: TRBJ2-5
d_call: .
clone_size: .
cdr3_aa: CASSLTRRETQYF
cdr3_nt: TGTGCCAGCAGCTTAACGCGTAGAGAGACCCAGTACTTC

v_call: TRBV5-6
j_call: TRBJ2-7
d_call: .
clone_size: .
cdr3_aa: CASSLVGRYEQYF
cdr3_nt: TGTGCCAGCAGCTTAGTAGGGCGGTACGAGCAGTACTTC

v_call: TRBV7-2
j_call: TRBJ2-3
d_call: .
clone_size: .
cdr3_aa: CASSLAPGDGQYF
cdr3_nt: TGTGCCAGCAGCTTAGCCCCAGGGGACGGGCAGTATTTT

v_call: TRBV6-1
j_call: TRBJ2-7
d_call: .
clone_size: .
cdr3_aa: CASRSTGRGEQYF
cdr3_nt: TGTGCCAGCAGATCGACAGGCCGTGGGGAGCAGTACTTC

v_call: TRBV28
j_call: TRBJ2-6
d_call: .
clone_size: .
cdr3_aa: CASSTLVRGANVLTF
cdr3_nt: TGTGCCAGCAGCACGCTCGTCCGTGGGGCCAACGTCCTGACTTTC

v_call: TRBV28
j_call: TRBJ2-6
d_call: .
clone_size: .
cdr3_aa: CASSLRGRAGANVLTF
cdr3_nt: TGTGCCAGCAGTTTAAGAGGCAGGGCTGGGGCCAACGTCCTGACTTTC

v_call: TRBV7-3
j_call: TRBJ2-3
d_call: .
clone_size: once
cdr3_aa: CASSLRGKQADTQYF
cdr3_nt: TGTGCCAGCAGCTTACGAGGGAAGCAAGCCGATACGCAGTATTTT

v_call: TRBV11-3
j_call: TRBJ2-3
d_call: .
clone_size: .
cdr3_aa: CASSAGGGGTDTQYF
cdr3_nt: TGTGCCAGCAGCGCCGGGGGAGGAGGCACAGATACGCAGTATTTT

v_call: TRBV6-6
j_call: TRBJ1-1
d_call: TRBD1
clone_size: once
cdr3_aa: CASSLGGTGGPEAFF
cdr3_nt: TGTGCCAGCAGTTTAGGCGGGACAGGGGGCCCTGAAGCTTTCTTT

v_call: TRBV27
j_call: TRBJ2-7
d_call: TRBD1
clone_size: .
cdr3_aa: CASSSIQGAEQYF
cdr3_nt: TGTGCCAGCAGTTCGATACAGGGGGCCGAGCAGTACTTC